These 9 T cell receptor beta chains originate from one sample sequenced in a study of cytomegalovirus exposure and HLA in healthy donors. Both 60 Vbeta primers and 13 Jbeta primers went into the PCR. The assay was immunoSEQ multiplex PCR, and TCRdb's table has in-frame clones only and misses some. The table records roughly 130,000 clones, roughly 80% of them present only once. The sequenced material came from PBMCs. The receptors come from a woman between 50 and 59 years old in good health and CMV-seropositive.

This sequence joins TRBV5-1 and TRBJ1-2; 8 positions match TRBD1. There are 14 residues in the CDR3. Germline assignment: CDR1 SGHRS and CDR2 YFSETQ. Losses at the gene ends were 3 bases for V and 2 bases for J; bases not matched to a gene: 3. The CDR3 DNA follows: TGCGCCAGCAGCTCTCAGGGGGCGAACTATGGCTACACCTTC. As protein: CASSSQGANYGYTF.

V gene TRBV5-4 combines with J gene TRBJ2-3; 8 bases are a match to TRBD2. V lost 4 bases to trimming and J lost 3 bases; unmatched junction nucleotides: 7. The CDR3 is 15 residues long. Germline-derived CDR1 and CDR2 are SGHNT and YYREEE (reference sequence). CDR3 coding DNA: TGTGCCAGCAGCCGGGAGGGGCCCGGGACAGATACGCAGTATTTT. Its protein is CASSREGPGTDTQYF.

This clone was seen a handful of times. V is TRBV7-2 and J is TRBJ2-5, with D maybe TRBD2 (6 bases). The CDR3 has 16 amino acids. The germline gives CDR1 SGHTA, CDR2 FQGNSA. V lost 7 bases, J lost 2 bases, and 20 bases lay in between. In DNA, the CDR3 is TGTGCCAGCACTCCCCCACGGGGAGGCGGGCAAGAGACCCAGTACTTC. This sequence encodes CASTPPRGGGQETQYF.

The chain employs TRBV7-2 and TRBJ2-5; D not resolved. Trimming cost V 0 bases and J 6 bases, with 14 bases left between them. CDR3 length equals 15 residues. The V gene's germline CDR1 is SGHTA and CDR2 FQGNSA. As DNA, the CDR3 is TGTGCCAGCAGCTTAGCGGTGACTTCGTTAAAGACCCAGTACTTC. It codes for CASSLAVTSLKTQYF.

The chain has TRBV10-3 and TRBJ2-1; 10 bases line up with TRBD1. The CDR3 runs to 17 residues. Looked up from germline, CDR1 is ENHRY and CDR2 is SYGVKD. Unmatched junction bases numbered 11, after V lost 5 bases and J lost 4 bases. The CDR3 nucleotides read TGTGCCATCAGTATGACCGGGACAGGGGACTTTTACAATGAGCAGTTCTTC. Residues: CAISMTGTGDFYNEQFF.

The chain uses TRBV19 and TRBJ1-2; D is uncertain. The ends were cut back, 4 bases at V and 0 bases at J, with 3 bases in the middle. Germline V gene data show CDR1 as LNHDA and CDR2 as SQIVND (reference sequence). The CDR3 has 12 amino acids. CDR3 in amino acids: CASSTPNYGYTF. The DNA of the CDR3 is TGTGCCAGTAGTACTCCTAACTATGGCTACACCTTC.

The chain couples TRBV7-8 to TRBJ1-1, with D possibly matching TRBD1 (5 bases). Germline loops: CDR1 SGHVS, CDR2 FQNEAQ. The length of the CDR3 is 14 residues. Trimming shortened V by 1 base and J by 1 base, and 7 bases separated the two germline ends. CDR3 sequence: CASSLGGRNTEAFF. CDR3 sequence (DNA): TGTGCCAGCAGCTTAGGGGGCCGGAACACTGAAGCTTTCTTT.

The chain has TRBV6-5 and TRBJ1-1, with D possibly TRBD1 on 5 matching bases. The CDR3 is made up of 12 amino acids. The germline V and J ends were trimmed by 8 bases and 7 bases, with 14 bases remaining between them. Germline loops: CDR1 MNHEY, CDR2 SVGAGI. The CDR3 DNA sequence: TGTGCCAGCTCCACAGGAGTCGGTGAAGCTTTCTTT. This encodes CASSTGVGEAFF.

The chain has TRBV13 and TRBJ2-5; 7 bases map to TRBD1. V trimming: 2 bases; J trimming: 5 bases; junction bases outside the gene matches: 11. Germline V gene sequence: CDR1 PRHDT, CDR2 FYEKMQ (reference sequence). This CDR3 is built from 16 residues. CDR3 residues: CASSLRARGHKETQYF. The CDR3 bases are TGTGCCAGCAGCTTAAGAGCAAGGGGGCATAAGGAGACCCAGTACTTC.